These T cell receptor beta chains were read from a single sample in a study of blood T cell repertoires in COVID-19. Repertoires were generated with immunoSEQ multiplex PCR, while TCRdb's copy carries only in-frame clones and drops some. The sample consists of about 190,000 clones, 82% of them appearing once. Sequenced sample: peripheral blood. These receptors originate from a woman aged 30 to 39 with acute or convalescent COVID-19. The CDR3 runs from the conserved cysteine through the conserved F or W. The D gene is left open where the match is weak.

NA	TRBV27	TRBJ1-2	CASSLRGNYGYTF
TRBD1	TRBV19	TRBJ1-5	CASRSDRGSPSSQPQHF
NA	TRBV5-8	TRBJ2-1	CASSPGGGGLKNEQFF
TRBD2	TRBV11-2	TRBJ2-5	CASSLGRLAGGLETQYF
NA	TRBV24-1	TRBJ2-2	CATSDRTVLHTGELFF
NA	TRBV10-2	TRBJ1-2	CASSESTANYGYTF
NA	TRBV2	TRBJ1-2	CASSDPGEGVMTGYTF
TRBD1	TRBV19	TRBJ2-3	CASSLSTGYTDTQYF
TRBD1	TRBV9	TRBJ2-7	CASSGGTGRGDYEQYF
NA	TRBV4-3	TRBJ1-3	CASSQTLGGGGNTIYF
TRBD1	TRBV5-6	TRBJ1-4	CASSSRGQGREKLFF
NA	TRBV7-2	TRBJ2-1	CASTSSASYNEQFF
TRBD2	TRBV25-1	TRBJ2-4	CASSEIAGRIQYF
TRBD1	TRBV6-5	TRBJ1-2	CASRSPGQLYGYTF
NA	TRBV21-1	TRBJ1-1	CASSKERWDRGAEAFF
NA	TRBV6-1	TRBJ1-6	CASSEAAGGGRLSYNSPLHF
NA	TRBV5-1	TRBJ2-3	CASSSLQGTDTQYF
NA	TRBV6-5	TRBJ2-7	CASSYGSDIGEQYF
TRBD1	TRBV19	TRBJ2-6	CASSTLPGQGVANVLTF
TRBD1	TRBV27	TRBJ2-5	CASSSTDRVETQYF
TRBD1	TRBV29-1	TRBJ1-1	CSVGRGQGGFRNTEAFF
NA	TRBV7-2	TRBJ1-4	CASSQQGRLEKLFF
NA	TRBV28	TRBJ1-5	CASSLSAAGQPQHF
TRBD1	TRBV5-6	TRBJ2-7	CASSQTGGYYEQYF
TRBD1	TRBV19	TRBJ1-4	CASSSRDRTEKLFF
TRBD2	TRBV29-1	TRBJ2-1	CSVEDPRLAGNNEQFF
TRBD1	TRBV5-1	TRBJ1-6	CASSLETGTANSPLHF
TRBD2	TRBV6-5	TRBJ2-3	CASSTGTSGPDTQYF
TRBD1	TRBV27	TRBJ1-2	CASSFLQGAGGYTF
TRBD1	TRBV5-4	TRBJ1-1	CASSPRQGRNTEAFF
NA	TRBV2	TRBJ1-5	CASSELVSNQPQHF
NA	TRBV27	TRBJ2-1	CASDSSPRISYNEQFF
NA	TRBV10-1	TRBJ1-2	CASGHRFGF
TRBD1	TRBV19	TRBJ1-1	CASKGQLSEAFF
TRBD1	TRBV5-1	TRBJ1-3	CASRSTGGLSGNTIYF
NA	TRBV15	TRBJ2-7	CATSRDTYEQYF
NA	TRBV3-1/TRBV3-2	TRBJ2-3	CASSPELNTQYF
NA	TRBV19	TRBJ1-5	CASSIQGSNQPQHF
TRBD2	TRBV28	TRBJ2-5	CASRPRGAGVRETQYF
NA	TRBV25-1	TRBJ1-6	CASSENHRVRSPLHF
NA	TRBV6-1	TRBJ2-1	CASSERGLHEFF
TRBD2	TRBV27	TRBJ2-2	CASSPRGVAGNTGELFF
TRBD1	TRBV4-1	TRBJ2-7	CASSQDPGQGITEQYF
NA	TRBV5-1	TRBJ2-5	CASSPLGAETQYF
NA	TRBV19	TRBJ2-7	CASSTKRGGEQYF
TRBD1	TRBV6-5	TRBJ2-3	CASSQGTGDTQYF
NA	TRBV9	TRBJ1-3	CASSEDIIGNTIYF
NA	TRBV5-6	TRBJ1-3	CASSLAVGPGAAGNTIYF
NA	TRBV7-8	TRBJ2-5	CASSLNRVRAQETQYF
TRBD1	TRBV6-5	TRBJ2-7	CASSRDRTYEQYF
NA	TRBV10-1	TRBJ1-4	CATNGANEKLFF
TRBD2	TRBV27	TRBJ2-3	CASSALSLASYTDTQYF
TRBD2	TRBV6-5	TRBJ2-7	CASSPTSVGTYEQYF
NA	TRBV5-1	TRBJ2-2	CASSLLFQGTGELFF
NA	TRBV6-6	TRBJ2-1	CASSPAQGMGNEQFF
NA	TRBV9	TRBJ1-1	CASSVGTLNTEAFF
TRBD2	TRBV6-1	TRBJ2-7	CASSEAAGDYEQYF